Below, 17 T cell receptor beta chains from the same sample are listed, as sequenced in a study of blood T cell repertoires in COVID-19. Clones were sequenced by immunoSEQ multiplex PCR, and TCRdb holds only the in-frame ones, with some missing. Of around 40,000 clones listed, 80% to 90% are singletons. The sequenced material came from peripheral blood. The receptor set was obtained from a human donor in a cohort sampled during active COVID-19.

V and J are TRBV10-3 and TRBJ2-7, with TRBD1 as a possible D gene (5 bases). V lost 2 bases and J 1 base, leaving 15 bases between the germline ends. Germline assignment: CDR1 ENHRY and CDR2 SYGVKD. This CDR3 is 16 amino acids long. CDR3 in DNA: TGTGCCATCAGTGAGGTGTGGCAGGGTGAGTCCTACGAGCAGTACTTC. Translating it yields CAISEVWQGESYEQYF.

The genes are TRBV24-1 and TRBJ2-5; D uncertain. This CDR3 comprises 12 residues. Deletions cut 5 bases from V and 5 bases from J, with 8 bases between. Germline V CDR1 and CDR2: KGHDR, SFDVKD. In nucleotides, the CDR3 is TGTGCCACCAGTGGCAACGGGGAGACCCAGTACTTC. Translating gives CATSGNGETQYF.

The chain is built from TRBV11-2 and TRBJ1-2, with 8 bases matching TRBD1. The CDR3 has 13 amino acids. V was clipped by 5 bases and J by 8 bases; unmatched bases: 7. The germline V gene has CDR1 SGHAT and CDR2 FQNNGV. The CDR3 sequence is CASSLDRGAGYTF. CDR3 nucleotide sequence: TGTGCCAGCAGCCTCGACAGGGGAGCGGGCTACACCTTC.

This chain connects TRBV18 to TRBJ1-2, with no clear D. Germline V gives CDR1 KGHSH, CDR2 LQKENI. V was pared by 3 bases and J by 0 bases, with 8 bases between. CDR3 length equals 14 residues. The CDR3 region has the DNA TGTGCCAGCTCACCGTGGGGAGCTAACTATGGCTACACCTTC. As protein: CASSPWGANYGYTF.

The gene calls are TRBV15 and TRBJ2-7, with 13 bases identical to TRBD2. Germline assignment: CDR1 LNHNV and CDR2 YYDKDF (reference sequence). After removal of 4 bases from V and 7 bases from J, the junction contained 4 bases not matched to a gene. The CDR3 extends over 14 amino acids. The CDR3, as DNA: TGTGCCACCAGCACCCGGACTAGCGGGAGTGAGCAGTACTTC. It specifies CATSTRTSGSEQYF. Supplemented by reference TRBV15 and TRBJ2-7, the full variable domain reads DAMVIQNPRYQVTQFGKPVTLSCSQTLNHNVMYWYQQKSSQAPKLLFHYYDKDFNNEADTPDNFQSRRPNTSFCFLDIRSPGLGDTAMYLCATSTRTSGSEQYFGPGTRLTVT.

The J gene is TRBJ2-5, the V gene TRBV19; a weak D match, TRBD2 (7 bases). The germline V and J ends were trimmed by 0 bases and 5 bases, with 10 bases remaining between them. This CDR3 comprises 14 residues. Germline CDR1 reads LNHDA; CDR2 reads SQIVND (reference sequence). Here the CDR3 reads CASSIEGGGETQYF. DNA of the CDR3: TGTGCCAGTAGTATAGAAGGGGGAGGGGAGACCCAGTACTTC.

The CDR3 DNA is TGTGCCAGCAGCCAATCAGATAGCAATCAGCCCCAGCATTTT. Its translation: CASSQSDSNQPQHF. This chain connects TRBV3-1 (or the pseudogene TRBV3-2) to TRBJ1-5; no definite D call. V lost 2 bases and J 0 bases, leaving 5 bases between the germline ends. This CDR3 is 14 amino acids long. Per the germline V gene, CDR1 is LGHDT and CDR2 is YNNKEL (reference sequence).

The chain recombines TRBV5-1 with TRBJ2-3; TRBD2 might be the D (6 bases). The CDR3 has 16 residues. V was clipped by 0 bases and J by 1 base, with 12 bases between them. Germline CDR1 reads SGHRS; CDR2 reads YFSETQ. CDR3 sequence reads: CASSLANGGGTDTQYF. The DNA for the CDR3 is TGCGCCAGCAGCTTGGCCAACGGGGGTGGCACAGATACGCAGTATTTT. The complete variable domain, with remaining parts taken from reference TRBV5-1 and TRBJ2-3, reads KAGVTQTPRYLIKTRGQQVTLSCSPISGHRSVSWYQQTPGQGLQFLFEYFSETQRNKGNFPGRFSGRQFSNSRSEMNVSTLELGDSALYLCASSLANGGGTDTQYFGPGTRLTVL.

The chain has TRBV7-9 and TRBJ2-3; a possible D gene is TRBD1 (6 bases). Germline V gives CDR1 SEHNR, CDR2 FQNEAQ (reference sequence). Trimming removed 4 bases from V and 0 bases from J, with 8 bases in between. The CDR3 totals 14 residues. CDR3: CASSSQGSTDTQYF. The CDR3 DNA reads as TGTGCCAGCAGCTCGCAGGGGAGCACAGATACGCAGTATTTT.

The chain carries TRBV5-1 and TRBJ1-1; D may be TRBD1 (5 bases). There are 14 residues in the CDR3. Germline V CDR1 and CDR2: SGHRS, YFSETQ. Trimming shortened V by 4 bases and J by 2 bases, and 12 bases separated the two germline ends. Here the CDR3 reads CASSGGKVNTEAFF. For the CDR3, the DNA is TGCGCCAGCAGCGGGGGGAAGGTAAACACTGAAGCTTTCTTT.

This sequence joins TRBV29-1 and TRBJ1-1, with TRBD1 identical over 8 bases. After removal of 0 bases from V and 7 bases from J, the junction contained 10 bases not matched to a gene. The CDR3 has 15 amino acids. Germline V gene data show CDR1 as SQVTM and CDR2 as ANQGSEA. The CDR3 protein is CSVEDWRTGRLEAFF. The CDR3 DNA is TGCAGCGTTGAAGATTGGCGGACAGGGCGTCTTGAAGCTTTCTTT. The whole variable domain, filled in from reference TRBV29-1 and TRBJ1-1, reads SAVISQKPSRDICQRGTSLTIQCQVDSQVTMMFWYRQQPGQSLTLIATANQGSEATYESGFVIDKFPISRPNLTFSTLTVSNMSPEDSSIYLCSVEDWRTGRLEAFFGQGTRLTVV.

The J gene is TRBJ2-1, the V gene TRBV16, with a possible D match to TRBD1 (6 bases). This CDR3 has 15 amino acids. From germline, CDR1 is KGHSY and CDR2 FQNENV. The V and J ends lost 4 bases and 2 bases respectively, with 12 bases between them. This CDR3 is CASSPWDKAYNEQFF. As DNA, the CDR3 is TGTGCCAGCAGCCCGTGGGACAAAGCCTACAATGAGCAGTTCTTC.

The CDR3 region is CASSQRDRGSLAFF. Here the CDR3 DNA reads TGTGCCAGCAGCCAAAGAGACAGGGGGTCCCTAGCTTTCTTT. V is TRBV3-1 (or the pseudogene TRBV3-2) and J is TRBJ1-1, with 9 bases that match TRBD1. With 2 bases clipped from V and 10 bases from J, the junction kept 8 bases outside the gene matches. The CDR3 covers 14 residues. The germline V gene encodes CDR1 LGHDT and CDR2 YNNKEL (reference sequence).

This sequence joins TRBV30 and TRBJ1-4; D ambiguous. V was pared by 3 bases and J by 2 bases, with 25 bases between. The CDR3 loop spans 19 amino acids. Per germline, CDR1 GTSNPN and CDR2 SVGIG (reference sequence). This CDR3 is CAWRTVAVAASFTNEKLFF. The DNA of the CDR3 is TGTGCCTGGAGAACCGTCGCGGTGGCAGCTTCCTTTACTAATGAAAAACTGTTTTTT.

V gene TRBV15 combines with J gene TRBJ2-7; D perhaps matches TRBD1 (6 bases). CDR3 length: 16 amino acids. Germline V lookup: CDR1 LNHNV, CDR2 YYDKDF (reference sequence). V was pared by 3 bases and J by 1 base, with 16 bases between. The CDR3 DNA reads TGTGCCACCAGCAGTGCTCAGGGGTTGAAGTCCTACGAGCAGTACTTC. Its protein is CATSSAQGLKSYEQYF.

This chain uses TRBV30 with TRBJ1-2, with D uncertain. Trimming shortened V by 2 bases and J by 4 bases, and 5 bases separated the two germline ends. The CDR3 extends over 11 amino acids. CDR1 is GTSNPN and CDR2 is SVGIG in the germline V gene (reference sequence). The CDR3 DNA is TGTGCCTGGAGTTTAGTCTATGGCTACACCTTC. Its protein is CAWSLVYGYTF.

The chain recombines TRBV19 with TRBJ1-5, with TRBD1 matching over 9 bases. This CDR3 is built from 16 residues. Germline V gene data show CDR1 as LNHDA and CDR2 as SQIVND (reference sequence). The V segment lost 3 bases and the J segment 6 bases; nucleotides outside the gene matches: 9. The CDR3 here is CASSISGTGFGQPQHF. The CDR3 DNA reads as TGTGCCAGTAGTATCTCCGGGACAGGGTTTGGTCAGCCCCAGCATTTT.